The clone carrying this T cell receptor (beta chain) was detected only a few times. What it binds is not known. The sample is drawn from a study of beta chain features in type 1 diabetes. By way of CD45RO/CCR7/CD25/CD127/CD95/CD27, the CD4+ regulatory, stem cell-like memory, central memory and naive cells were sorted. The V gene lost 2 bases and the J gene lost 2 bases, with 10 bases spanning the gap. The CDR3 runs 16 residues. Germline CDR1 MNHEY, CDR2 SVGAGI. Expressed TCRB transcripts got sequenced, as all isolated RNA was reverse transcribed. The repertoire was sequenced with immunoSEQ multiplex PCR; TCRdb's copy has only in-frame clones and lacks some. The top ten hold 0.03% to 0.045% of the sample, which has about 660,000 clones, around 15% seen once. General study points: VDJ junctions in type 1 diabetes patients carried more deletions and fewer insertions. Shortening that was moderate but significant affected the TCRB CDR3s of Type 1 diabetes patients in all four CD4+ subsets.

The rearrangement uses TRBV6-5 and TRBJ2-6; D may be TRBD1 (8 bases). Sequencing used naive CD4+ T cells from blood. The sequence was obtained from a man aged 18 to 35 with type 1 diabetes. The CDR3 protein is CASSYTGGAGANVLTF. The CDR3 region has the DNA TGTGCCAGCAGTTACACAGGGGGGGCTGGGGCCAACGTCCTGACTTTC.